The rows below give T cell receptor beta chains drawn from one sample of a study of siplizumab effects on memory and regulatory T cells. TCRdb's copy holds only in-frame clones and misses some; the assay was immunoSEQ multiplex PCR. This table holds 9,500 or so clones, 46% found once. For these receptors, no antigen is known. The sequencing sample was made of CFSE-low (dividing) CD4+ T cells sorted from an allogeneic mixed lymphocyte reaction. These receptors were collected from a human donor in good health; the cells came from an allogeneic mixed lymphocyte reaction. Both conserved end residues are part of each CDR3. The D gene is left open where the match is weak. Clone size is given for some rows only: seen once, a few or many times, or a class if the clone is expanded.

d_call j_call v_call clone_size cdr3_aa cdr3_nt
- TRBJ2-7 TRBV2 - CASRRTSLVGTHEQYF TGTGCCAGCAGGAGGACAAGTTTAGTAGGTACGCACGAGCAGTACTTC
TRBD2 TRBJ2-1 TRBV19 - CASKEREGPNEQFF TGTGCCAGTAAAGAGCGGGAGGGCCCCAATGAGCAGTTCTTC
TRBD1 TRBJ1-2 TRBV5-4 - CASRHRGNYGYTF TGTGCCAGCAGACACAGGGGGAACTATGGCTACACCTTC
- TRBJ2-1 TRBV5-1 few CASSLAQGNEQFF TGCGCCAGCAGCTTGGCCCAGGGGAATGAGCAGTTCTTC
- TRBJ2-2 TRBV18 - CASSPFYAELFF TGTGCCAGCTCACCGTTCTATGCGGAGCTGTTTTTT
- TRBJ2-3 TRBV4-1 - CASSQVLGLRTDTQYF TGCGCCAGCAGCCAAGTTCTGGGGTTGCGCACAGATACGCAGTATTTT
- TRBJ2-1 TRBV5-4 few CASSFTAYNEQFF TGTGCCAGCAGCTTTACAGCCTACAATGAGCAGTTCTTC
TRBD2 TRBJ2-5 TRBV28 few CASSPNSGRVKETQYF TGTGCCAGCAGTCCTAATAGCGGGAGGGTTAAAGAGACCCAGTACTTC
- TRBJ2-6 TRBV9 few CASSVRLSGANVLTF TGTGCCAGCAGCGTACGCCTCTCTGGGGCCAACGTCCTGACTTTC
- TRBJ2-5 TRBV6-1 - CASSGTWQETQYF TGTGCCAGCAGCGGGACCTGGCAAGAGACCCAGTACTTC
- TRBJ2-7 TRBV19 few CASSSAGNSYEQYF TGTGCCAGTAGTTCGGCAGGGAATTCCTACGAGCAGTACTTC
- TRBJ2-1 TRBV2 - CASSRMYNEQFF TGTGCCAGCAGTAGGATGTACAATGAGCAGTTCTTC
- TRBJ1-2 TRBV9 medium-sized CASSYSGVGYGYTF TGTGCCAGCAGTTATAGCGGGGTTGGCTATGGCTACACCTTC
- TRBJ1-2 TRBV27 medium-sized CASSSLIGGLYGYTF TGTGCCAGCAGTTCCCTTATCGGGGGACTATATGGCTACACCTTC
TRBD2 TRBJ2-7 TRBV5-1 - CASSLPHTSGGYEQYF TGCGCCAGCAGCTTGCCCCACACTAGCGGGGGCTACGAGCAGTACTTC
- TRBJ1-2 TRBV28 - CASSFRGYGYTF TGTGCCAGCAGTTTCCGTGGTTATGGCTACACCTTC
- TRBJ2-7 TRBV20-1 few CSAPITYEQYF TGCAGTGCCCCAATTACCTACGAGCAGTACTTC
- TRBJ1-2 TRBV28 - CAVQGRRYGYTF TGTGCTGTTCAGGGCCGCCGCTATGGCTACACCTTC
- TRBJ1-1 TRBV18 - CASSGGGDTEAFF TGTGCCAGCTCAGGGGGCGGGGACACTGAAGCTTTCTTT
- TRBJ1-2 TRBV7-9 few CASSLDPGSYGYTF TGTGCCAGCAGCTTAGATCCAGGGAGCTATGGCTACACCTTC
- TRBJ2-7 TRBV19 - CASKETGTYEQYF TGTGCCAGCAAGGAAACAGGGACCTACGAGCAGTACTTC
TRBD2 TRBJ2-1 TRBV9 - CASQSEAGGHPGNNEQFF TGTGCCAGCCAATCCGAGGCGGGAGGACATCCCGGCAACAATGAGCAGTTCTTC
- TRBJ1-1 TRBV7-3 medium-sized CASSLRTDTEAFF TGTGCCAGCAGCTTACGGACAGACACTGAAGCTTTCTTT
- TRBJ1-1 TRBV5-6 - CASSGHTGSGNTEAFF TGTGCCAGCAGCGGTCACACAGGGTCGGGAAACACTGAAGCTTTCTTT
- TRBJ2-5 TRBV2 - CASSRDSKETQYF TGTGCCAGCAGCCGGGATTCTAAAGAGACCCAGTACTTC
TRBD1 TRBJ2-3 TRBV28 - CASSRRDRGVITQYF TGTGCCAGCAGTCGCCGGGACAGGGGGGTCATAACGCAGTATTTT
- TRBJ2-7 TRBV20-1 - CSALASYEQYF TGCAGCGCCCTAGCTTCCTACGAGCAGTACTTC
TRBD1 TRBJ2-1 TRBV14 - CASSHWGQGIDEQFF TGTGCCAGCAGCCACTGGGGACAGGGGATAGATGAGCAGTTCTTC
TRBD1 TRBJ2-1 TRBV9 - CASSPGQGNNEQFF TGTGCCAGCAGCCCCGGACAGGGGAACAATGAGCAGTTCTTC
- TRBJ2-7 TRBV29-1 - CSVKGEGAAYEQYF TGCAGCGTGAAGGGGGAGGGGGCGGCATACGAGCAGTACTTC
TRBD2 TRBJ2-2 TRBV10-3 few CAISEGEGTGELFF TGTGCCATCAGTGAAGGGGAGGGCACCGGGGAGCTGTTTTTT
- TRBJ1-4 TRBV5-1 - CASSLGNSQVAEKLFF TGCGCCAGCAGCTTGGGTAACTCGCAGGTTGCAGAAAAACTGTTTTTT
- TRBJ2-5 TRBV9 - CASSVVFGETQYF TGTGCCAGCAGCGTAGTCTTCGGAGAGACCCAGTACTTC
TRBD2 TRBJ2-7 TRBV6-6 - CASSFRLADSYEQYF TGTGCCAGCAGTTTCAGACTAGCGGACTCCTACGAGCAGTACTTC
- TRBJ2-7 TRBV7-9 medium-sized CASSLVGGLDEQYF TGTGCCAGCAGCTTGGTCGGGGGGCTCGACGAGCAGTACTTC
- TRBJ1-3 TRBV7-3 once CASSAQGNTIYF TGTGCCAGCAGCGCACAAGGAAACACCATATATTTT
- TRBJ2-3 TRBV28 - CASSHRTPRGDTQYF TGTGCCAGCAGTCATCGGACCCCGCGGGGAGATACGCAGTATTTT
- TRBJ1-4 TRBV29-1 few CSVGQGEKLFF TGCAGCGTTGGTCAGGGTGAAAAACTGTTTTTT
- TRBJ2-1 TRBV30 - CAWSARREQFF TGTGCCTGGAGTGCTCGGCGGGAGCAGTTCTTC
TRBD1 TRBJ1-1 TRBV18 once CASSPQGAYTEAFF TGTGCCAGCTCACCACAGGGGGCTTATACTGAAGCTTTCTTT
- TRBJ2-2 TRBV6-6 - CASSYSWGPNTGELFF TGTGCCAGCAGTTACTCGTGGGGACCGAACACCGGGGAGCTGTTTTTT
- TRBJ1-5 TRBV2 - CASSQEGGGNQPQHF TGTGCCAGCAGCCAAGAGGGAGGGGGGAATCAGCCCCAGCATTTT
TRBD2 TRBJ2-1 TRBV9 few CASSVALGREGQGKQFF TGTGCCAGCAGCGTAGCATTGGGGCGGGAGGGCCAGGGTAAGCAGTTCTTC
TRBD1 TRBJ2-2 TRBV11-2 - CASSSRRRTGGTGELFF TGTGCCAGCAGCTCGCGACGGAGGACAGGAGGTACCGGGGAGCTGTTTTTT
- TRBJ2-3 TRBV20-1 - CSARGASPQYF TGCAGTGCTAGAGGTGCGAGTCCGCAGTATTTT
TRBD1 TRBJ1-3 TRBV28 few CASSSGGQGGNTIYF TGTGCCAGCAGTTCGGGAGGACAGGGCGGAAACACCATATATTTT
TRBD1 TRBJ2-1 TRBV11-3 - CASSLGSGTGGYNEQFF TGTGCCAGCAGCTTAGGATCGGGGACAGGGGGCTACAATGAGCAGTTCTTC
TRBD2 TRBJ2-1 TRBV6-1 - CASSDTASGRREQFF TGTGCCAGCAGTGATACGGCTAGCGGGAGGCGGGAGCAGTTCTTC
TRBD1 TRBJ1-1 TRBV15 - CATSRDRDRGAEAFF TGTGCCACCAGCAGAGATCGGGACAGGGGGGCTGAAGCTTTCTTT
- TRBJ2-7 TRBV7-9 - CASSLWTMGSEQYF TGTGCCAGCAGCTTATGGACGATGGGAAGCGAGCAGTACTTC
- TRBJ1-5 TRBV6-5 once CASSYSGGNQPQHF TGTGCCAGCAGTTACTCCGGGGGCAATCAGCCCCAGCATTTT
- TRBJ1-2 TRBV7-9 once CATAGQFYGYTF TGTGCCACCGCGGGGCAGTTCTATGGCTACACCTTC
TRBD2 TRBJ2-1 TRBV5-1 few CASSFLLAGGGNEQFF TGCGCCAGCAGCTTTCTGCTAGCGGGAGGGGGCAATGAGCAGTTCTTC
- TRBJ1-1 TRBV10-3 large CAISVQPDTEAFF TGTGCCATCAGCGTACAGCCGGACACTGAAGCTTTCTTT